Reported below is one TCR beta chain. Its antigen is undetermined. This sample stems from a study of T cell responses to AZD1222 COVID-19 vaccine. Findings and caveats of the study: Across the whole spike, CD4 TCRs peaked at regions 160-218 and 743-854. Baseline antibody screening turned up just a handful of seropositive AZD1222 recipients. Regions left unmutated in variants are reportedly the target of nearly half of spike-specific TCRs. Females outnumbered males among donors, who were mostly white British; clonal diversity was possibly underestimated.

The protocol was immunoSEQ multiplex PCR, while the TCRdb copy is restricted to in-frame clones and leaves out a portion. The data contain 120,000 to 150,000 clones, 75% to 95% of them singletons. Germline CDR1 and CDR2: LGHNA and YNFKEQ. V dropped 0 bases and J dropped 0 bases, with 3 bases sitting between them. This CDR3 has 14 residues. The chain joins TRBV4-2 to TRBJ1-5; D ambiguous. The clonotype comes from an adult in good health. The sample here was peripheral blood, taken on day 0 of AZD1222 vaccination. This CDR3 reads CASSQDSSNQPQHF. The CDR3 nucleotides are TGTGCCAGCAGCCAAGACAGTAGCAATCAGCCCCAGCATTTT.